This TCR beta chain stems from a study of blood T cell repertoires in COVID-19. As for the study in general: Donors in the United States, Italy and Spain gave samples during acute or convalescent COVID-19. PBMCs, B-cell-depleted T cells, or T cells were the source of the cDNA or gDNA that made up the material.

Original handling: Amplification with reference gene primers provided the estimates of nucleated cell counts. Assay: immunoSEQ multiplex PCR; the TCRdb copy retains only in-frame clones and omits some. V, J and clone size reflect that table, while D and trimming were determined from the DNA. There are 26,000 or so clones in the sample; 66% occur only once, and roughly 7.2% lies in the top ten. This clone appeared a single time. Germline values: CDR1 SGHDT, CDR2 YYEEEE. The CDR3 has 16 amino acids. Trimming left V 5 bases short and J 0 bases short, with 15 bases between. The genes are TRBV5-6 and TRBJ1-3; D is ambiguous. Material: peripheral blood. The sequence derives from a man aged 60-69 years with active or convalescent COVID-19. The CDR3 region has the DNA TGTGCCAGCAGACTCTTTGGAGTGTACTCTGGAAACACCATATATTTT. It codes for CASRLFGVYSGNTIYF.